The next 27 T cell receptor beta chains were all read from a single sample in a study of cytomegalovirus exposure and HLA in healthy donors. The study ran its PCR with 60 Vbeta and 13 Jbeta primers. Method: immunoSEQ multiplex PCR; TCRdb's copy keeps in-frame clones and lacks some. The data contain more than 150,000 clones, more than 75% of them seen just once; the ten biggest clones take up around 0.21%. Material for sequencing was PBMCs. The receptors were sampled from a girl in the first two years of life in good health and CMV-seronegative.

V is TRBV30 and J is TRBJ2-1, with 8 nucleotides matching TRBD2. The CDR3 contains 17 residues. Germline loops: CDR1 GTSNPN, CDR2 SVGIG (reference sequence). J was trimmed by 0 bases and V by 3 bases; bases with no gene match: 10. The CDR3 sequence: CAWRLAVHLPSYNEQFF. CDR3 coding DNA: TGTGCCTGGAGACTAGCGGTTCACTTGCCCTCCTACAATGAGCAGTTCTTC.

The CDR3 nucleotides are TGTGCCAGCAGTCCCCCCCGAGATACGCAGTATTTT. As protein: CASSPPRDTQYF. The chain has TRBV27 and TRBJ2-3; D not certain. V was clipped by 5 bases and J by 5 bases, with 8 bases between them. The CDR3 sequence is 12 residues long. Germline V gene lookup returns CDR1 MNHEY and CDR2 SMNVEV (reference sequence).

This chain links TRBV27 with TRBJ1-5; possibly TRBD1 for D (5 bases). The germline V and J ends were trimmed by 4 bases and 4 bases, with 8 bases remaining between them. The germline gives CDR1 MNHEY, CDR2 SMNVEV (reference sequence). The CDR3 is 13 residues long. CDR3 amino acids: CASSYAGNQPQHF. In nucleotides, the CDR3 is TGTGCCAGCAGTTACGCAGGGAATCAGCCCCAGCATTTT.

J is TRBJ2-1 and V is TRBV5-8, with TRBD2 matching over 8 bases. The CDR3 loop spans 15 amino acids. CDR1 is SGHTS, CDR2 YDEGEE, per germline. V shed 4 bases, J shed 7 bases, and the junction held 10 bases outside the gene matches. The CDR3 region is CASSQMASGYNEQFF. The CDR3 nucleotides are TGTGCCAGCAGCCAGATGGCTAGCGGGTATAATGAGCAGTTCTTC. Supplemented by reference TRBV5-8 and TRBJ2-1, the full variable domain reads EAGVTQSPTHLIKTRGQQATLRCSPISGHTSVYWYQQALGLGLQFLLWYDEGEERNRGNFPPRFSGRQFPNYSSELNVNALELEDSALYLCASSQMASGYNEQFFGPGTRLTVL.

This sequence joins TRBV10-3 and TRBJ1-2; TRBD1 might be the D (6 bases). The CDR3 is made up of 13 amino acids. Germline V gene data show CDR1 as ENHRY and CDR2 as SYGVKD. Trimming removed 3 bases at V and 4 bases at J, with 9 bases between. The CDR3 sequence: CAISDRDTYGYTF. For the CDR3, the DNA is TGTGCCATCAGTGACCGGGACACCTATGGCTACACCTTC.

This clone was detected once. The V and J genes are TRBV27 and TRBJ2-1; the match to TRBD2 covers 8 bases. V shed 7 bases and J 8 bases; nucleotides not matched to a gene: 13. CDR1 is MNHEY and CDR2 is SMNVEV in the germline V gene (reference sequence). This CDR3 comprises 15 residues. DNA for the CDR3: TGTGCCAGCACCCGGGGGGGGAGCGGATGGGATGAGCAGTTCTTC. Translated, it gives CASTRGGSGWDEQFF.

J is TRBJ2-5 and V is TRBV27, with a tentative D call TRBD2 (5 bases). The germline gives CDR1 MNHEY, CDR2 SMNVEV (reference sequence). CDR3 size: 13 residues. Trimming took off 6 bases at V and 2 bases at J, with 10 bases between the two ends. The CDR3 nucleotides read TGTGCCAGCAGGGCCCGGGGTCAAGAGACCCAGTACTTC. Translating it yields CASRARGQETQYF.

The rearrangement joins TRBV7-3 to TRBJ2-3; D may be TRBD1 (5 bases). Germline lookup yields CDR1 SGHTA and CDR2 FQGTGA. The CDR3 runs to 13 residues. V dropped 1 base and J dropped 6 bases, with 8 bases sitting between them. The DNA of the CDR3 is TGTGCCAGCAGCTTAAAGGGGTTGGATACGCAGTATTTT. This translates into CASSLKGLDTQYF.

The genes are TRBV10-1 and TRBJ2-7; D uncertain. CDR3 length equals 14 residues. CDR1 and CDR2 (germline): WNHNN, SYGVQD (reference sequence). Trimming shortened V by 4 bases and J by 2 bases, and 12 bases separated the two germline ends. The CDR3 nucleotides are TGCGCCAGCAGTGCGCCAGGTGAGCCCTACGAGCAGTACTTC. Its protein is CASSAPGEPYEQYF.

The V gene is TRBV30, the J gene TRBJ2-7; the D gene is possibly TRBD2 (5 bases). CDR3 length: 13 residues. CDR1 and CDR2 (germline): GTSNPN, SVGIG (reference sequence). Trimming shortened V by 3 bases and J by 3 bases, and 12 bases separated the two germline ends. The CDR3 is CAWSNIAGYEQYF. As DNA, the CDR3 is TGTGCCTGGAGCAATATTGCGGGCTACGAGCAGTACTTC.

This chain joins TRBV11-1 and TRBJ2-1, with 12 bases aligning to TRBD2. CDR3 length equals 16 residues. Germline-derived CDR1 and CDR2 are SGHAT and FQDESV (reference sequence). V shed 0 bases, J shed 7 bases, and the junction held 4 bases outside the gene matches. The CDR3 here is CASSLATSGSLNEQFF. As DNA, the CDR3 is TGTGCCAGCAGCTTAGCGACTAGCGGGAGTCTTAATGAGCAGTTCTTC.

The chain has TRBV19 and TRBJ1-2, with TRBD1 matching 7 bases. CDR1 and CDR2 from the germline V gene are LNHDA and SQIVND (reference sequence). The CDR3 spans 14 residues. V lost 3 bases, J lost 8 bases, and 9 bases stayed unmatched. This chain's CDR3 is CASSIFTGERGYTF. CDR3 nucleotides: TGTGCCAGTAGTATCTTCACAGGGGAAAGGGGCTACACCTTC.

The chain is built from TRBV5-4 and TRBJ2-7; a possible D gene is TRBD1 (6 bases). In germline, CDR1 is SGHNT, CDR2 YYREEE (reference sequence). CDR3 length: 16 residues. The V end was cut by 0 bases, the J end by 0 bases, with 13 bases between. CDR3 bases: TGTGCCAGCAGCTTGGCACCCGACAGGAGCTCCTACGAGCAGTACTTC. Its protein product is CASSLAPDRSSYEQYF.

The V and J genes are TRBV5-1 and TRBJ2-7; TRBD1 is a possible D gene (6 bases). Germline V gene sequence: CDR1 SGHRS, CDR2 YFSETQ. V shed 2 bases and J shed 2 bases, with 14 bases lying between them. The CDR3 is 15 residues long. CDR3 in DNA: TGCGCCAGCAGCTTCGTCTCCGACAGGCCCTACGAGCAGTACTTC. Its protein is CASSFVSDRPYEQYF.

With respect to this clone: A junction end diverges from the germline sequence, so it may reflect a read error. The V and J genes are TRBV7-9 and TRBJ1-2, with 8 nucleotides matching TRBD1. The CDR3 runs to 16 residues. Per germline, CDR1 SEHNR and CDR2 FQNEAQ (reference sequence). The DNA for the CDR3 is TGTTCCAGCAGCCCAAAAGGTCAGGGGGCAAACTATGGCTACACCTTC. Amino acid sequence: CSSSPKGQGANYGYTF.

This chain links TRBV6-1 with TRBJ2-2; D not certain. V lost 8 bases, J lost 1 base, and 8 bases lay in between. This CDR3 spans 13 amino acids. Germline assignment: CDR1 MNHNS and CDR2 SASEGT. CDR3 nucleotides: TGTGCCAGCTTAAACTTGAACACCGGGGAGCTGTTTTTT. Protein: CASLNLNTGELFF.

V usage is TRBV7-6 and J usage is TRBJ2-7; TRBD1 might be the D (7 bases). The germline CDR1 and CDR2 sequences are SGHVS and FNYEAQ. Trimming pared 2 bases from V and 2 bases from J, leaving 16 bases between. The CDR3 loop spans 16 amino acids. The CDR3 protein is CASSLQGGGSAYEQYF. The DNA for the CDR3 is TGTGCCAGCAGCTTACAGGGGGGCGGGTCGGCCTACGAGCAGTACTTC.

CDR3 protein: CASNVRIVGAGELFF. The CDR3 DNA reads TGTGCCAGTAATGTTCGGATAGTCGGGGCCGGGGAGCTGTTTTTT. The V call is TRBV19, the J call TRBJ2-2; TRBD2 might be the D (5 bases). Germline V gene lookup returns CDR1 LNHDA and CDR2 SQIVND (reference sequence). The CDR3 has 15 residues. The V and J ends lost 7 bases and 6 bases respectively, with 18 bases between them.

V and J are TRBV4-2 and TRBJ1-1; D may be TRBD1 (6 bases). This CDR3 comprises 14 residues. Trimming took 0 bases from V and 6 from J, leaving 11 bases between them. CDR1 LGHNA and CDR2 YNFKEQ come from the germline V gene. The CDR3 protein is CASSQERTVSEAFF. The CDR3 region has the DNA TGTGCCAGCAGCCAAGAGCGGACAGTTTCTGAAGCTTTCTTT.

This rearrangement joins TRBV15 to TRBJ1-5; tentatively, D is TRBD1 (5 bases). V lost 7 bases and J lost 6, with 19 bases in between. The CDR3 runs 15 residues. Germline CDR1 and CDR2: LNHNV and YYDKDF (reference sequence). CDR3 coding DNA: TGTGCCACCACCCAACTAAGGGGCATGGGTCAGCCCCAGCATTTT. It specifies CATTQLRGMGQPQHF.

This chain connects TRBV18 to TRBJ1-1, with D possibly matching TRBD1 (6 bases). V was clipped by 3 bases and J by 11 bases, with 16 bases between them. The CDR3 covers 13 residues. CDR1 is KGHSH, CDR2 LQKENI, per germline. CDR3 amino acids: CASSPGTGTVAFF. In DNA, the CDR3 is TGTGCCAGCTCACCGGGCACAGGGACCGTTGCTTTCTTT.

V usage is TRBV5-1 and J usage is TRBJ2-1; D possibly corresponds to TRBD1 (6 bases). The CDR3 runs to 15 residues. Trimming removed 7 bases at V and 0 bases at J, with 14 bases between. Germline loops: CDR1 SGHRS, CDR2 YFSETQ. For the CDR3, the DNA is TGCGCCAGCCGACAGGCCTCCGCCTCCTACAATGAGCAGTTCTTC. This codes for CASRQASASYNEQFF.

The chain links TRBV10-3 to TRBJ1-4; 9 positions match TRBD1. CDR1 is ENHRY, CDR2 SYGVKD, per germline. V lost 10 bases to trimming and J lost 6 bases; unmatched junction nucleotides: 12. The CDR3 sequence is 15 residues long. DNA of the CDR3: TGTGCCACCGGAATTGGACAGGGGAGGGATGAAAAACTGTTTTTT. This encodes CATGIGQGRDEKLFF.

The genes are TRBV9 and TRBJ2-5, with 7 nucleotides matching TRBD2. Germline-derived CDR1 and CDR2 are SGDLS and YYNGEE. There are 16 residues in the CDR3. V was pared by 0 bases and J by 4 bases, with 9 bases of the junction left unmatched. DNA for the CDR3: TGTGCCAGCAGCGTAGGAGGTGGGAGGGCCAGAGAGACCCAGTACTTC. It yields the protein CASSVGGGRARETQYF.

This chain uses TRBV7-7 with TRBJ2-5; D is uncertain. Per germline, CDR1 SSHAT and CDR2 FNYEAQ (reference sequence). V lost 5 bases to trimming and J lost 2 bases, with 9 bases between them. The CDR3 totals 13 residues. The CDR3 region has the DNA TGTGCCAGCAGCCAGACTCAGCAAGAGACCCAGTACTTC. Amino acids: CASSQTQQETQYF.

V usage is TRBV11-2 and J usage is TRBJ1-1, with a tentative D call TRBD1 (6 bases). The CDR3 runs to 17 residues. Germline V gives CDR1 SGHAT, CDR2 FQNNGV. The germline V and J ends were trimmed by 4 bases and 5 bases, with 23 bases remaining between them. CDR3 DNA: TGTGCCAGCAGCTCGACGCACGGTGGCAGGGGTAGGACTGAAGCTTTCTTT. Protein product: CASSSTHGGRGRTEAFF.

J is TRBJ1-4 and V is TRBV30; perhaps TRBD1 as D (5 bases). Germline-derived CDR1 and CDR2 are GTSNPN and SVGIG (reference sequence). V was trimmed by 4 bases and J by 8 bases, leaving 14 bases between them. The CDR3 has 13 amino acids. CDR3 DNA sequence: TGTGCCTGGAATCAGGGAATAGGCGAAAAACTGTTTTTT. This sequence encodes CAWNQGIGEKLFF.